Below, 7 T cell receptor beta chains from the same sample are listed, as sequenced in a study of blood T cell repertoires in COVID-19 (dated by TCRdb to about 2020). The library was prepared using the immunoSEQ multiplex PCR assay. TCRdb re-hosts the immuneACCESS table, in-frame sequences only. Its copies lack some clones; in the studies checked, an unresolved V gene accounts for under half of them, and the cause for the rest is not known. The sample table lists around 130,000 clones, 86% of them with a count of one. The ten largest clonotypes hold around 4.7% of the sample. Sequencing input: peripheral blood. These receptors were taken from a man aged 40-50 years with acute or convalescent COVID-19.

The chain couples TRBV30 to TRBJ1-6, with D perhaps matching TRBD1 (5 bases). Trimming removed 2 bases from V and 0 bases from J, with 26 bases in between. This CDR3 has 21 residues. The V gene's germline CDR1 is GTSNPN and CDR2 SVGIG (reference sequence). The CDR3 region has the DNA TGTGCCTGGAGTCCACGCCCGCAGGGATTATCGTATAGCTCCTATAATTCACCCCTCCACTTT. Its translation is CAWSPRPQGLSYSSYNSPLHF.

This clone was seen a single time. The J gene is TRBJ1-2, the V gene TRBV6-4; 7 bases are a match to TRBD1. Germline trimming cut 7 bases from V and 3 bases from J; bases unmatched to any gene: 11. The CDR3 consists of 15 residues. The germline V gene encodes CDR1 MRHNA and CDR2 SNTAGT. DNA of the CDR3: TGTGCCAGCACCATAGGAGGGGGCGCAGACTATGGCTACACCTTC. Encoded protein: CASTIGGGADYGYTF.

V gene TRBV14 combines with J gene TRBJ2-7; 15 positions match TRBD2. Germline V gives CDR1 SGHDN, CDR2 FVKESK. There are 17 residues in the CDR3. J lost 7 bases, V lost 2 bases, and 9 bases had no gene match. CDR3 DNA sequence: TGTGCCAGCAGCCAACCGGGACTAGCGGGAGGCCCCTGGGAGCAGTACTTC. Protein sequence: CASSQPGLAGGPWEQYF.

The chain links TRBV13 to TRBJ2-7; 8 bases match TRBD2. This CDR3 comprises 15 residues. Trimming cost V 1 base and J 6 bases; bases outside gene matches: 8. Germline V lookup: CDR1 PRHDT, CDR2 FYEKMQ (reference sequence). This CDR3 reads CASSLATGTSSEQYF. The CDR3 nucleotides are TGTGCCAGCAGCTTAGCCACCGGGACTAGTAGCGAGCAGTACTTC.

This chain connects TRBV10-3 to TRBJ2-2; 8 bases match TRBD1. Trimming at V came to 8 bases and at J to 1 base, leaving 15 bases not matched to a gene. The CDR3 is made up of 18 amino acids. The germline V gene has CDR1 ENHRY and CDR2 SYGVKD. CDR3 nucleotide sequence: TGTGCCATCGCCGAAGGGACAGGAGGGGCGGGGAACACCGGGGAGCTGTTTTTT. Protein product: CAIAEGTGGAGNTGELFF.

The J gene is TRBJ1-1, the V gene TRBV19, with TRBD1 as a possible D gene (6 bases). This CDR3 contains 15 residues. Between the trimmed V and J ends, which lost 2 bases and 1 base, there was a span of 11 bases. Germline CDR1 and CDR2: LNHDA and SQIVND (reference sequence). CDR3 residues: CASSIQGIRNTEAFF. DNA for the CDR3: TGTGCCAGTAGTATACAGGGGATACGGAACACTGAAGCTTTCTTT.

The V gene is TRBV25-1, the J gene TRBJ1-1; 7 bases are shared with TRBD1. The CDR3 extends over 13 amino acids. Germline trimming cut 6 bases from V and 4 bases from J; bases unmatched to any gene: 5. Germline-derived CDR1 and CDR2 are MGHDK and SYGVNS. This CDR3 is CASSSTGATEAFF. CDR3 nucleotides: TGTGCCAGCAGCAGTACAGGGGCCACTGAAGCTTTCTTT.